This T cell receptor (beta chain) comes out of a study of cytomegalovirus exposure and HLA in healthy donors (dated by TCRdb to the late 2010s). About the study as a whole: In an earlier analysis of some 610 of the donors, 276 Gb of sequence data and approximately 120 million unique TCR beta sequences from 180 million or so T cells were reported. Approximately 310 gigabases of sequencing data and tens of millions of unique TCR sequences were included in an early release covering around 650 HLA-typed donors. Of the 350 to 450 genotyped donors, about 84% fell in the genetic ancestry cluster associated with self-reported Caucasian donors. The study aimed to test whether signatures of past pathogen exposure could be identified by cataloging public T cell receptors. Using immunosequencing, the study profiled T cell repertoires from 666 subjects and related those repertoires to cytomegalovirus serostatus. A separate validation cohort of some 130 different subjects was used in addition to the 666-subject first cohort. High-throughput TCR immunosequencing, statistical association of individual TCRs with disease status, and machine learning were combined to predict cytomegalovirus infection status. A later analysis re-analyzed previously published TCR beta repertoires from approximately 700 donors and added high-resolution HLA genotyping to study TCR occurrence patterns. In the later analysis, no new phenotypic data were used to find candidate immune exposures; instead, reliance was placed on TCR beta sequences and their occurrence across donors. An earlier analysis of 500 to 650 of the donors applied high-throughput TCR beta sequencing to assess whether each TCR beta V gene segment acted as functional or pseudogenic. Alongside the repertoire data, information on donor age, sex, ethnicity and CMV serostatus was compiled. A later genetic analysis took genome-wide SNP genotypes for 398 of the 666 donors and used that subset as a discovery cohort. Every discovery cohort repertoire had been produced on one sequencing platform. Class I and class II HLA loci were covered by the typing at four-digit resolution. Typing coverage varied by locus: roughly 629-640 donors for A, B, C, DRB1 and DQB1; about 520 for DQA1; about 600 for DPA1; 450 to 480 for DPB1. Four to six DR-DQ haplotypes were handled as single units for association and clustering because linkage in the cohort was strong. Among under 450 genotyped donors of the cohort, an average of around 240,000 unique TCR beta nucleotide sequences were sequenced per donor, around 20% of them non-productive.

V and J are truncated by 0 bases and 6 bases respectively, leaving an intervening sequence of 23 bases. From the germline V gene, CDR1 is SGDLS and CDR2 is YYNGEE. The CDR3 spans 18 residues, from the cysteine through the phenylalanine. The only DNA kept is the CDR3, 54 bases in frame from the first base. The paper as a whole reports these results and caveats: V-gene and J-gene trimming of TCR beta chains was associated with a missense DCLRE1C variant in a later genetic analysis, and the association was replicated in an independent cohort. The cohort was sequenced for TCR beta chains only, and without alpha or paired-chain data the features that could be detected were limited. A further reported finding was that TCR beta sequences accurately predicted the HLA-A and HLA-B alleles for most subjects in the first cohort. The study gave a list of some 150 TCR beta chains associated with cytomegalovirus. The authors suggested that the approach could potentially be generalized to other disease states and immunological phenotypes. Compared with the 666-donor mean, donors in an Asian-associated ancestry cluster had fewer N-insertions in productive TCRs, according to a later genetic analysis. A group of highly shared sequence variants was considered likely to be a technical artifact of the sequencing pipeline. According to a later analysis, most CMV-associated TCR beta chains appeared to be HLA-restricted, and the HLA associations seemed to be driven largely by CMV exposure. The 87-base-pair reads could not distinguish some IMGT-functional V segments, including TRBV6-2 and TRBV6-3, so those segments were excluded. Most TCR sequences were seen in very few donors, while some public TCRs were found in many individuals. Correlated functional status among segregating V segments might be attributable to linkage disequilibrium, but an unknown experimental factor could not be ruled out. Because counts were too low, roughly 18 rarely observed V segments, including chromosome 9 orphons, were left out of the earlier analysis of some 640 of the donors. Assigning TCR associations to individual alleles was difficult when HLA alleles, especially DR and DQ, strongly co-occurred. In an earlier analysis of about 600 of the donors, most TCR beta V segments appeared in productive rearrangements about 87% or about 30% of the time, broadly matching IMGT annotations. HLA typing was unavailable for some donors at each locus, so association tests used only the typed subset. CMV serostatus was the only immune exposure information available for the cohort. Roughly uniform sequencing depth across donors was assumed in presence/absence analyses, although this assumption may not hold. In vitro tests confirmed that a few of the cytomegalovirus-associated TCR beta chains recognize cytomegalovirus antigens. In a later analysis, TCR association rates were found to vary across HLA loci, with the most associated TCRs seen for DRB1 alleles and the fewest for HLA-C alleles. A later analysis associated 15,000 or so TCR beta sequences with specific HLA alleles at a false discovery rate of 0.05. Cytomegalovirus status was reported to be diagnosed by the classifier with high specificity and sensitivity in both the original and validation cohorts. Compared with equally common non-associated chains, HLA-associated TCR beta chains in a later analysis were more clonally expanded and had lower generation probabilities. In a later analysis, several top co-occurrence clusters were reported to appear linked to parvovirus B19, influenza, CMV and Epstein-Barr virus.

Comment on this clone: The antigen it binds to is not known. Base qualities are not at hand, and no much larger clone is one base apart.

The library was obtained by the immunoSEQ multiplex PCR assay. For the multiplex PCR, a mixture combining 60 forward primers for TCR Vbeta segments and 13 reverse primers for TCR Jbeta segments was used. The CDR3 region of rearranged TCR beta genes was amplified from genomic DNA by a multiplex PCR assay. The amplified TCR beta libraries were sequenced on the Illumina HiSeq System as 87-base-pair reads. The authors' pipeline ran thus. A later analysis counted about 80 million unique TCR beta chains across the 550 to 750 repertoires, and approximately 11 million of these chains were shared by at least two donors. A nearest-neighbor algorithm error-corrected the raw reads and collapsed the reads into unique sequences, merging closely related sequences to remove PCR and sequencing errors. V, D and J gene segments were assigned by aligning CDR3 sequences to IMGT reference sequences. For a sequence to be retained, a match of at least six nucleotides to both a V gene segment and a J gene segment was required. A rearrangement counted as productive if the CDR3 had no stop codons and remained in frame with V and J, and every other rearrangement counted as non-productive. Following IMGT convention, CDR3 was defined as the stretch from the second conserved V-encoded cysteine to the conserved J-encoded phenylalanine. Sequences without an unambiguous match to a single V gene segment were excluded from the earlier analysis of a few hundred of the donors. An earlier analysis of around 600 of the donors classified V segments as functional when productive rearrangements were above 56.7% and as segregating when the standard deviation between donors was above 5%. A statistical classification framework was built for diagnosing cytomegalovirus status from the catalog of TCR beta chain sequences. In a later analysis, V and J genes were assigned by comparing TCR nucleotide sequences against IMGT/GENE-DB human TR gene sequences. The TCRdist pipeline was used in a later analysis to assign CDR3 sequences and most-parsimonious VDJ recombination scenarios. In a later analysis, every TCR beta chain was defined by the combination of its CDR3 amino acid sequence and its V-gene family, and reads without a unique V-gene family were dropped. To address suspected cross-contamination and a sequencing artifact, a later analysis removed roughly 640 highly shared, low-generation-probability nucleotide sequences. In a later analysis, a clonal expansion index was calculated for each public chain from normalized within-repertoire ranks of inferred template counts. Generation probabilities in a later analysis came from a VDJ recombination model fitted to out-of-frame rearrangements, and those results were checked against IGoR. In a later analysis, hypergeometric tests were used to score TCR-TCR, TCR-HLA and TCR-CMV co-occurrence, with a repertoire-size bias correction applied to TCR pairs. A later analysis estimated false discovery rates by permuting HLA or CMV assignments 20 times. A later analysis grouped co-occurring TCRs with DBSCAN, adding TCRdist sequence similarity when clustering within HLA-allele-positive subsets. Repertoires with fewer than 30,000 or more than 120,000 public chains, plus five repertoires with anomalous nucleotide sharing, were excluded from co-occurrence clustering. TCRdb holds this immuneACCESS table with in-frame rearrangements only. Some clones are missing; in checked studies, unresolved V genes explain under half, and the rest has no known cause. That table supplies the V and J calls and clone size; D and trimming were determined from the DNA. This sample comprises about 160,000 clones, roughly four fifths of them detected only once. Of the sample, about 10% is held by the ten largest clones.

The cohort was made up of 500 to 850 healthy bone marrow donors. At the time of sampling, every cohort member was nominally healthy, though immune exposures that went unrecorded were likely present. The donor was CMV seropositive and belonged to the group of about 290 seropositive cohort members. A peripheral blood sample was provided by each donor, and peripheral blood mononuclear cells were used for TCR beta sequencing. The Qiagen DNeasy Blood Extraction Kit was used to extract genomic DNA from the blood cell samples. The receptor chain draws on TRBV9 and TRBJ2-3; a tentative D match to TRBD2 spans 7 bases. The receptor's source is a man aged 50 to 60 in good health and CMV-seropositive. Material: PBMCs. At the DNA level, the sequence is TGTGCCAGCAGCGTAGGGGCGGGGGCGGCCCCAGGAGTCGATACGCAGTATTTT. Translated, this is CASSVGAGAAPGVDTQYF.